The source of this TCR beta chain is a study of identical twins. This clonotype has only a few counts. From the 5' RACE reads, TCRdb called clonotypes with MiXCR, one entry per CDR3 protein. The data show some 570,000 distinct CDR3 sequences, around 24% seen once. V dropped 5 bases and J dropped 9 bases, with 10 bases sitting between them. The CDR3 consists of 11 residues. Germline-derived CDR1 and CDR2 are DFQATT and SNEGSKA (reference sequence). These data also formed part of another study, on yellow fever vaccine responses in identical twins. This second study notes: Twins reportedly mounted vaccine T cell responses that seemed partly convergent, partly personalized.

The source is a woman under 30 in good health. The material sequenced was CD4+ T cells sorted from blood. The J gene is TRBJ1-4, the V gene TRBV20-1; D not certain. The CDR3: CSALLGQKLFF. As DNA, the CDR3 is TGCAGTGCTCTCTTAGGGCAAAAACTGTTTTTT.